This T cell receptor beta chain was recovered during a study of T cell responses to AZD1222 COVID-19 vaccine (dated by TCRdb to the early 2020s). For the wider study: Because spike-specific TCR depth and breadth did not differ between the two schedules, AZD1222 recipients who got a second dose at roughly 4 weeks were pooled with those who got a second dose at roughly 12 weeks. TCR sequencing was performed for roughly 250 trial participants, of whom about 200 were given two doses of AZD1222 and around 26 were given two doses of MenACWY control vaccine. Trial participants were enrolled into age subgroups of 18-55, 56-69 and 70-plus years, which contained roughly 140, 27 and 60 TCR-sequenced participants, respectively.

The CDR3 regions of human TCRbeta chains were analyzed by immunosequencing. In the original analysis: Repertoire TCRs were checked for matches against a reference library of SARS-CoV-2-specific TCRs that had been generated using the MIRA antigen-specificity platform. Breadth was defined as the fraction of unique TCRs that were SARS-CoV-2-associated. Depth was defined as the fraction of total T cells that were SARS-CoV-2-associated. Each spike-specific TCR was assigned to its reactive spike region and to a CD4 or CD8 class using the MIRA data. Log10-transformed breadth and depth values were compared by one-way ANOVA with Sidak's multiple comparisons tests. TCRdb took over this immuneACCESS table, retaining in-frame rearrangements with V and J assigned. Such tables are incomplete; in checked studies, under half of the missing clones stem from an unresolved V gene, and the remainder is unexplained. The D gene and trimming were derived from the DNA, and the V and J assignments and clone size from that table. The sample table records over 40,000 clones; more than 80% of these occur just once. The ten most abundant clones make up approximately 52% of the sample.

Study-wide findings and limitations: Conclusions about previously exposed vaccinees are limited because only five or six AZD1222 recipients were SARS-CoV-2 seropositive at baseline. In the small 56-69-year group, the increase in depth fell short of significance, most likely because of low power. Because no day 14 peak-response samples were available, the repertoires could be characterized only after the peak T cell response. Nearly half of unique spike-specific TCRs reportedly recognized epitopes outside regions mutated in the B.1.351 and B.1.1.7 variants. Vaccine-associated CD4 TCRs spanned the whole spike protein, with dominant responses in regions 160-218 and 743-854. Participants were mostly white British, with more females than males. The authors suggested clonal diversity may have been underestimated. After two AZD1222 doses, spike-specific TCR breadth and depth were significantly higher than at day 0 and than in MenACWY recipients.

The CDR3 runs 8 residues from the cysteine to the phenylalanine. Kept here is only the CDR3 DNA, which spans 24 bases and is read in frame from base 1. The germline V gene specifies SNHLY as CDR1 and FYNNEI as CDR2. V is reduced by 9 bases and J by 8 bases, leaving a spacing of 4 bases between them. About this clone: Which antigen it targets is not known. Qualities for individual bases were not recorded, and no much larger clone is one base off.

The time point tag for this specimen amounts to: baseline before first vaccination. The vaccinee samples were drawn from two UK trials, COV001 and COV002, one of which was a single-blind randomized controlled phase 2/3 trial testing AZD1222 (ChAdOx1 nCoV-19) in healthy adults. For TCRbeta chain sequencing, PBMC samples were collected from trial participants at day 0 and at day 28 after the second dose. The specimen was peripheral blood, collected on day 0 of AZD1222 vaccination. The rearrangement joined TRBV2 to TRBJ1-2, with the D gene not clear enough to name. The TCR sequence derives from an adult in good health. The bases are TGTGCCAGTAGGGGCTACACCTTC. The resulting protein is CASRGYTF.